One and the same sample provided the 9 T cell receptor beta chains below, sequenced in a study of T cell repertoires in ileal Crohn's disease. Profiled with immunoSEQ multiplex PCR; TCRdb holds only in-frame clones, not every one. The sample yields about 6,900 clones, approximately 83% seen once. Material: ileal tissue. These receptors came from an adult with Crohn's disease.

V usage is TRBV5-1 and J usage is TRBJ2-7, with 7 bases that match TRBD2. J gave up 6 bases and V 4 bases, and 10 bases lay outside the gene matches. The CDR3 totals 14 residues. Germline lookup yields CDR1 SGHRS and CDR2 YFSETQ. CDR3 amino acids: CASSPGGKVGEQYF. CDR3 nucleotides: TGCGCCAGCAGCCCGGGGGGAAAGGTTGGCGAGCAGTACTTC.

The rearrangement uses TRBV21-1 and TRBJ1-1; the table calls TRBD1, which could not be checked here. TRBV21-1 is flagged as a pseudogene. The CDR3 is made up of 17 amino acids. CDR3 sequence (DNA): TGTGCCAGCAGCAAACCGGGACAGGGGGAGGGTAACACTGAAGCTTTCTTT. This sequence encodes CASSKPGQGEGNTEAFF.

The gene calls are TRBV2 and TRBJ1-5; 8 bases match TRBD1. The junction had 9 bases not matched to a gene; V was cut back by 6 bases and J by 2 bases. This CDR3 contains 16 residues. Germline-derived CDR1 and CDR2 are SNHLY and FYNNEI. In DNA form, the CDR3 reads TGTGCCAGCAGCGGACAGGGTGGGGTGGGCAATCAGCCCCAGCATTTT. As protein: CASSGQGGVGNQPQHF.

The chain carries TRBV6-1 and TRBJ1-3; D may be TRBD1 (5 bases). CDR3 size: 16 residues. Germline lookup yields CDR1 MNHNS and CDR2 SASEGT. The V gene lost 2 bases and the J gene lost 4 bases, with 15 bases spanning the gap. The CDR3 bases are TGTGCCAGCAGTGAACGTGGCGTAGGGGCCGGAAACACCATATATTTT. Its protein is CASSERGVGAGNTIYF.

V gene TRBV2 combines with J gene TRBJ1-5; 7 positions match TRBD1. The germline CDR1 and CDR2 sequences are SNHLY and FYNNEI. V was pared by 4 bases and J by 1 base, with 4 bases of the junction left unmatched. The CDR3 spans 15 residues. CDR3 nucleotides: TGTGCCAGCAGTGCTGACAGGGCGAGCAATCAGCCCCAGCATTTT. Translated, it gives CASSADRASNQPQHF. The full variable domain, in which reference TRBV2 and TRBJ1-5 provide the parts outside the CDR3, is EPEVTQTPSHQVTQMGQEVILRCVPISNHLYFYWYRQILGQKVEFLVSFYNNEISEKSEIFDDQFSVERPDGSNFTLKIRSTKLEDSAMYFCASSADRASNQPQHFGDGTRLSIL.

The chain recombines TRBV11-2 with TRBJ1-1; possible D gene TRBD1, 6 bases. The CDR3 is 15 residues long. Trimming took off 1 base at V and 5 bases at J, with 14 bases between the two ends. Germline CDR1 and CDR2: SGHAT and FQNNGV. CDR3 sequence: CASSLVGTRGTEAFF. In nucleotides, the CDR3 is TGTGCCAGCAGCTTAGTCGGGACGAGGGGGACTGAAGCTTTCTTT.

The chain uses TRBV5-6 and TRBJ2-2; 7 bases line up with TRBD1. The CDR3 is made up of 14 amino acids. The trim removed 2 bases at V and 6 bases at J, leaving 4 bases unmatched. CDR1 and CDR2 from the germline V gene are SGHDT and YYEEEE. The CDR3 DNA follows: TGTGCCAGCAGCTTTGGGACAGCCCCCGGGGAGCTGTTTTTT. Protein product: CASSFGTAPGELFF.

A few counts support this clone. A junction boundary mismatches the germline segment, possibly from a read error. V and J are TRBV7-7 and TRBJ2-5; no firm D call. Germline V gene sequence: CDR1 SSHAT, CDR2 FNYEAQ (reference sequence). CDR3 length: 13 residues. The CDR3 DNA sequence: TGTGCTAGCAGCTTCGGGTCTTCGGCAGAGCAGTACTTC. Residues: CASSFGSSAEQYF.

The V gene is TRBV14, the J gene TRBJ2-2; a possible D gene is TRBD2 (5 bases). CDR3 length: 16 amino acids. The V and J ends lost 1 base and 4 bases respectively, with 13 bases between them. CDR1 is SGHDN, CDR2 FVKESK, per germline. CDR3: CASSQGIGLRTGELFF. Here the CDR3 DNA reads TGTGCCAGCAGCCAAGGAATCGGACTGCGCACCGGGGAGCTGTTTTTT.